A selection of T cell receptor beta chains follows, all from one sample in a study of identical twins. MiXCR, run by TCRdb on the 5' RACE reads, gives a single entry per CDR3 protein. The sample lists about 690,000 distinct CDR3 sequences; 5.5% to 7.5% were seen once. The sample consisted of naive T cells sorted from blood. These receptors all stem from a man younger than 35 in good health. Both conserved end residues are part of each CDR3. A D gene is named only where the DNA matches it firmly. Not every row has a clone size; where given, it reads once, few, many or a size class.

J gene	V gene	D gene	clone size	CDR3 DNA	CDR3 protein
TRBJ2-1	TRBV7-9	TRBD1	many	TGTGCCATATCCCGGGACAGGGTGGGCGTTGAGCAGTTCTTC	CAISRDRVGVEQFF
TRBJ1-2	TRBV7-9	NA	few	TGTGCCAGCAGCTTGACCGGCACGGGCCCCAACTATGGCTACACCTTC	CASSLTGTGPNYGYTF
TRBJ2-7	TRBV7-9	TRBD2	many	TGTGCCAGCAGCTCTAGCGGGGGGTACTACGAGCAGTACTTC	CASSSSGGYYEQYF
TRBJ2-1	TRBV5-1	TRBD1	many	TGCGCCAGCAGCTTACACCGGGACAGGGACAATGAGCAGTTCTTC	CASSLHRDRDNEQFF
TRBJ2-1	TRBV6-5	TRBD2	many	TGTGCCAGCAGTTACGGGACTAGCGACAATGAGCAGTTCTTC	CASSYGTSDNEQFF
TRBJ2-1	TRBV10-3	NA	NA	TGTGCCATCAGTGAGGACCTAGGGGGCTACAATGAGCAGTTCTTC	CAISEDLGGYNEQFF
TRBJ2-1	TRBV11-1	TRBD2	NA	TGTGCCAGCAGCGCCGTAGGGAGCGGGAATTACAATGAGCAGTTCTTC	CASSAVGSGNYNEQFF
TRBJ2-3	TRBV4-3	NA	few	TGCGCCAGCAGCCAAGATGGGGACGGACTGAATACGCAGTATTTT	CASSQDGDGLNTQYF
TRBJ2-1	TRBV5-1	NA	few	TGCGCCAGCATGGGGAGCTCCTACAATGAGCAGTTCTTC	CASMGSSYNEQFF
TRBJ2-1	TRBV29-1	TRBD2	many	TGCAGCGTTGAATACACTCTAGCGGGAGGGGGGTACAATGAGCAGTTCTTC	CSVEYTLAGGGYNEQFF
TRBJ1-3	TRBV12-3/TRBV12-4	NA	NA	TGTGCCAGCAGTTTAATCAAGGGAAACACCATATATTTT	CASSLIKGNTIYF
TRBJ2-3	TRBV5-6	TRBD2	few	TGTGCCAGCAGCTCCCCCTCCGGGAGGGCCACAGATACGCAGTATTTT	CASSSPSGRATDTQYF
TRBJ2-2	TRBV4-1	TRBD1	NA	TGCGCCAGCAGCCAAGAGGGACCCGTAGGGACAGCCAACACCGGGGAGCTGTTTTTT	CASSQEGPVGTANTGELFF
TRBJ2-7	TRBV28	TRBD1	many	TGTGCCAGCAGTTTGACAGGGGTAGGCGAGCAGTACTTC	CASSLTGVGEQYF
TRBJ2-1	TRBV20-1	TRBD2	many	TGCAGTGCTCATCCGGGACTAGCGGGAGGCCATGAGCAGTTCTTC	CSAHPGLAGGHEQFF
TRBJ1-6	TRBV7-2	NA	few	TGTGCCAGCAGCCCCGGGATTTCACCCCTCCACTTT	CASSPGISPLHF
TRBJ2-6	TRBV6-2/TRBV6-3	NA	NA	TGTGCCAGCACCCCGACAGCATCTGGGGCCAACGTCCTGACTTTC	CASTPTASGANVLTF
TRBJ2-5	TRBV2	NA	NA	TGTGCCAGCAGTGAAGGGGTAGACGGGACCCAGTACTTC	CASSEGVDGTQYF
TRBJ1-3	TRBV7-6	NA	NA	TGTGCCAGCAGCTTAATGGCGGGACACCCAATTATCTCTGGAAACACCATATATTTT	CASSLMAGHPIISGNTIYF
TRBJ1-5	TRBV28	NA	many	TGTGCCAGCAGTTTATCTGATCGGGCCAGGATTCAGCCCCAGCATTTT	CASSLSDRARIQPQHF
TRBJ2-1	TRBV25-1	NA	few	TGTGCCGCCGGAGACTCTGGTGAGCAGTTCTTC	CAAGDSGEQFF
TRBJ2-3	TRBV28	NA	many	TGTGCCAGCAGTCGCCCGGGACGGAGACGGGATACGCAGTATTTT	CASSRPGRRRDTQYF
TRBJ1-5	TRBV29-1	NA	NA	TGCAGCGTACAGGAGGGCTGGAGCAATCAGCCCCAGCATTTT	CSVQEGWSNQPQHF